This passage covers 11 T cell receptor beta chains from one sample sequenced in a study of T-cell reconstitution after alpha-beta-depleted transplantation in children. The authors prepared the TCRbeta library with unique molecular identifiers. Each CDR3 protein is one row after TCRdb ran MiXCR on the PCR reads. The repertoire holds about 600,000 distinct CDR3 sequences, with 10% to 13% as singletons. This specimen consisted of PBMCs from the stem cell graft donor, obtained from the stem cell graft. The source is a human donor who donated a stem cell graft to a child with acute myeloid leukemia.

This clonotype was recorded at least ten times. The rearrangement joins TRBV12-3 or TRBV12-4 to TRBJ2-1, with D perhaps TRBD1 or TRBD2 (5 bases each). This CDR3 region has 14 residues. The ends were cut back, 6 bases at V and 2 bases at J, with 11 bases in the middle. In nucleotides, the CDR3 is TGTGCCAGCAGAGCCGGGACGGCCTACAATGAGCAGTTCTTC. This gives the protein CASRAGTAYNEQFF.

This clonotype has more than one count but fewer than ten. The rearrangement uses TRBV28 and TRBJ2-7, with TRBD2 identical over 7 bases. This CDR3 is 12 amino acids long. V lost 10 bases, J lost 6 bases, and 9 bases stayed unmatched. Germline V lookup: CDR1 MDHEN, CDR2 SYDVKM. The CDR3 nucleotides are TGTGCCACCCAGCGGGGAGAGGGCGAGCAGTACTTC. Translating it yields CATQRGEGEQYF.

The CDR3 reads CASSPTGGWADTQYF. CDR3 coding DNA: TGTGCCAGCAGCCCGACAGGGGGCTGGGCAGATACGCAGTATTTT. The J gene is TRBJ2-3, the V gene TRBV7-3, with 10 bases identical to TRBD1. Looked up from germline, CDR1 is SGHTA and CDR2 is FQGTGA. The length of the CDR3 is 15 residues. V was pared by 5 bases and J by 4 bases, with 6 bases of the junction left unmatched.

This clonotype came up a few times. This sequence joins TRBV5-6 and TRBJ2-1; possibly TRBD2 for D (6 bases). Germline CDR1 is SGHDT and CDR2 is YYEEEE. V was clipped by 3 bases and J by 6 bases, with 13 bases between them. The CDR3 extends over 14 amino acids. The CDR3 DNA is TGTGCCAGCAGCTGGGCGGGGCCACGCAATGAGCAGTTCTTC. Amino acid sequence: CASSWAGPRNEQFF.

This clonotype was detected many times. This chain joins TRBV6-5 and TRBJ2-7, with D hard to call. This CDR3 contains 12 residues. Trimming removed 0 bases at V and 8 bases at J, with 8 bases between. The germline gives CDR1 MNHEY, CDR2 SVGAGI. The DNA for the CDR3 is TGTGCCAGCAGTTACTCGAATAAAAAGCAGTACTTC. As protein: CASSYSNKKQYF.

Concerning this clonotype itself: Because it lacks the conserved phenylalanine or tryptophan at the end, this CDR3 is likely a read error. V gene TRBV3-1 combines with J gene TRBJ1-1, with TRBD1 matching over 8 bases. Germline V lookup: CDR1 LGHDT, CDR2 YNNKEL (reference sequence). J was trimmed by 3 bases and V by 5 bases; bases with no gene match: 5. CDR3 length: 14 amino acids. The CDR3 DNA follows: TGTGCCAGCAGCGCAGGGGGCAGGGACACTGAAGCTTTCTAT. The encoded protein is CASSAGGRDTEAFY.

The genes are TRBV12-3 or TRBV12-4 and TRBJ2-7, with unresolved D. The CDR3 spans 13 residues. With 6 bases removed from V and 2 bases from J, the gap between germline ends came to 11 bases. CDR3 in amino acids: CASSVLKTYEQYF. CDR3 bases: TGTGCCAGCAGCGTGCTTAAGACCTACGAGCAGTACTTC.

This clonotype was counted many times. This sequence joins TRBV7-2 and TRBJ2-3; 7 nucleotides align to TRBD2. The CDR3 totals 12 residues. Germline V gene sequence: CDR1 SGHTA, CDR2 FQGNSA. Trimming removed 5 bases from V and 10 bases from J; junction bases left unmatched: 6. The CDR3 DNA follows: TGTGCCAGCAGCCCGACTAGCACAGCGCAGTATTTT. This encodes CASSPTSTAQYF.

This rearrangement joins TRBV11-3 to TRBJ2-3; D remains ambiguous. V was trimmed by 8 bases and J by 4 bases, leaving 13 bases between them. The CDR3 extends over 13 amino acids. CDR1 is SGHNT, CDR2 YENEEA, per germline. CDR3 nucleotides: TGTGCCAGCGGCTCCCGCGCCGCAGATACGCAGTATTTT. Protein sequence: CASGSRAADTQYF.

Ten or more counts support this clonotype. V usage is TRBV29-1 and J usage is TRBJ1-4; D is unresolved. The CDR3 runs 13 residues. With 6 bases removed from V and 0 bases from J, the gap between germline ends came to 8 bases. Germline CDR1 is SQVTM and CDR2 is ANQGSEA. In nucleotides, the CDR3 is TGCAGCGTACTGCCGTCAACTAATGAAAAACTGTTTTTT. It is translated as CSVLPSTNEKLFF.

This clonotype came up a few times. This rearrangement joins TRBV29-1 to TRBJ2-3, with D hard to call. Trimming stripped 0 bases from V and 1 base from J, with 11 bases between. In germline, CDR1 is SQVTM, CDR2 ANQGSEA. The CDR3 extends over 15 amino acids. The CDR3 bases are TGCAGCGTTGAAGAGCGCCAGCCCCGCACAGATACGCAGTATTTT. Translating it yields CSVEERQPRTDTQYF.